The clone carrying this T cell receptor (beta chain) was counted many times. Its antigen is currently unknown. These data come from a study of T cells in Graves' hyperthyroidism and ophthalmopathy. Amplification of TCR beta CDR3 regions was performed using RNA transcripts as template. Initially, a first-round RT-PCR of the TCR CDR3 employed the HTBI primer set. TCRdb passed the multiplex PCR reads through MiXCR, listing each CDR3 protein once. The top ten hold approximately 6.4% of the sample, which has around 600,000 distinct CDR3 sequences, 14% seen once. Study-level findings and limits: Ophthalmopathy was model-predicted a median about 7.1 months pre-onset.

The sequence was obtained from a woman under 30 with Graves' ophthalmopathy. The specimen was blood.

CDR3 coding DNA: TGTGCCAGTAGTATAGAGCTTCCGGCATACAATGAGCAGTTCTTC. Its translation: CASSIELPAYNEQFF. The rearrangement joins TRBV19 to TRBJ2-1; D gene uncertain. This CDR3 region has 15 residues. CDR1 LNHDA and CDR2 SQIVND come from the germline V gene (reference sequence). Trimming shortened V by 0 bases and J by 4 bases, and 10 bases separated the two germline ends.